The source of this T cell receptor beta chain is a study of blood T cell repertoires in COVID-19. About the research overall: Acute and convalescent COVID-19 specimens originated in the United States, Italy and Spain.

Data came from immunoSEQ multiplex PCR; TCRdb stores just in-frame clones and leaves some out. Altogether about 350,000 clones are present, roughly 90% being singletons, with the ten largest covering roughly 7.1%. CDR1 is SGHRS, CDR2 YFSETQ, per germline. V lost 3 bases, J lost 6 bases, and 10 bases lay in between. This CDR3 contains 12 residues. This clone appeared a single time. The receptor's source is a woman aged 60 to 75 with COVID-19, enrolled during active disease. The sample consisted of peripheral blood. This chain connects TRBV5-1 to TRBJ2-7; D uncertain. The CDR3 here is CASSSTPSEQYF. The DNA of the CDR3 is TGCGCCAGCAGCTCAACACCCTCCGAGCAGTACTTC.